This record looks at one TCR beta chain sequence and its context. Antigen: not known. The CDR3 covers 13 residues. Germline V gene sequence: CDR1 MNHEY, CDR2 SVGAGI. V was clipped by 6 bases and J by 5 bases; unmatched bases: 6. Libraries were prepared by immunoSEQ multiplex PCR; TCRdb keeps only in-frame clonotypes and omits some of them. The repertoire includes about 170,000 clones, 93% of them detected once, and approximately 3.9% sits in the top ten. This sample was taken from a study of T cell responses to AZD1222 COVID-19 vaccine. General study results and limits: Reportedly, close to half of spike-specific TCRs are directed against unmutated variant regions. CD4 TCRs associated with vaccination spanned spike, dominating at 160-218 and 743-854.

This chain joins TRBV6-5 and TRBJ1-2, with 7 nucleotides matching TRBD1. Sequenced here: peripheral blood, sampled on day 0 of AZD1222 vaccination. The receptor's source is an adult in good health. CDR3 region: CASRLDRAYGYTF. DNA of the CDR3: TGTGCCAGCAGGCTAGACAGGGCTTATGGCTACACCTTC.